These T cell receptor beta chains were read from a single sample in a study of OX40 agonist ivuxolimab in advanced cancers. TCRdb's copy holds only in-frame clones and misses some; the assay was immunoSEQ multiplex PCR. The sample shows around 50,000 clones, around 87% of them seen only once. The source material was CD4+ or CD8+ T cells sorted from blood, sampled in a trial of the OX40 agonist ivuxolimab. The receptor set was obtained from an adult with an advanced solid tumor such as melanoma, head and neck, liver or kidney cancer. The CDR3 runs from the conserved cysteine through the conserved F or W. The D gene is left open where the match is weak. Size is stated for part of the rows, as once, few or many counts, or as a class when the clone is expanded.

J gene: TRBJ1-1
D gene: -
clone size: -
V gene: TRBV15
CDR3 protein: CATSRDRGGAEAFF
CDR3 DNA: TGTGCCACCAGCAGAGATCGAGGGGGAGCTGAAGCTTTCTTT

J gene: TRBJ2-3
D gene: -
clone size: -
V gene: TRBV18
CDR3 protein: CASSPLGSGSTDTQYF
CDR3 DNA: TGTGCCAGCTCACCGTTAGGTAGCGGAAGCACAGATACGCAGTATTTT

J gene: TRBJ1-2
D gene: -
clone size: -
V gene: TRBV30
CDR3 protein: CAWISIGPRRYGYTF
CDR3 DNA: TGTGCCTGGATCTCTATAGGACCCCGGCGATATGGCTACACCTTC

J gene: TRBJ2-7
D gene: -
clone size: -
V gene: TRBV10-3
CDR3 protein: CAISELYEQYF
CDR3 DNA: TGTGCCATCAGTGAGCTCTACGAGCAGTACTTC

J gene: TRBJ1-1
D gene: TRBD1
clone size: -
V gene: TRBV11-2
CDR3 protein: CASSPTGGTEAFF
CDR3 DNA: TGTGCCAGCAGCCCCACAGGGGGCACTGAAGCTTTCTTT

J gene: TRBJ1-4
D gene: -
clone size: -
V gene: TRBV6-1
CDR3 protein: CASSATSATNEKLFF
CDR3 DNA: TGTGCCAGCAGTGCAACGTCAGCAACTAATGAAAAACTGTTTTTT

J gene: TRBJ1-5
D gene: -
clone size: once
V gene: TRBV5-8
CDR3 protein: CASSKGLLNQPQHF
CDR3 DNA: TGTGCCAGCAGCAAAGGACTGCTTAATCAGCCCCAGCATTTT

J gene: TRBJ2-3
D gene: -
clone size: -
V gene: TRBV18
CDR3 protein: CASSPGGDTQYF
CDR3 DNA: TGTGCCAGCTCACCAGGGGGGGATACGCAGTATTTT

J gene: TRBJ1-1
D gene: -
clone size: -
V gene: TRBV9
CDR3 protein: CASSGEGGLNTEAFF
CDR3 DNA: TGTGCCAGCAGCGGAGAGGGGGGTTTGAACACTGAAGCTTTCTTT

J gene: TRBJ2-5
D gene: -
clone size: -
V gene: TRBV15
CDR3 protein: CATSSLRLETQYF
CDR3 DNA: TGTGCCACCAGCAGCTTGAGGTTGGAGACCCAGTACTTC

J gene: TRBJ2-1
D gene: TRBD2
clone size: once
V gene: TRBV6-1
CDR3 protein: CASTGLAGGSGFF
CDR3 DNA: TGTGCCAGCACGGGACTAGCGGGGGGATCGGGGTTCTTC

J gene: TRBJ1-1
D gene: TRBD1
clone size: -
V gene: TRBV5-1
CDR3 protein: CASSLFQGAPTEAFF
CDR3 DNA: TGCGCCAGCAGCTTGTTTCAGGGGGCGCCCACTGAAGCTTTCTTT

J gene: TRBJ1-2
D gene: -
clone size: -
V gene: TRBV5-4
CDR3 protein: CASSLGGQGNYGYTF
CDR3 DNA: TGTGCCAGCAGCTTGGGGGGCCAGGGCAACTATGGCTACACCTTC

J gene: TRBJ1-1
D gene: -
clone size: -
V gene: TRBV28
CDR3 protein: CASSRDGMAFF
CDR3 DNA: TGTGCCAGCAGTCGTGACGGGATGGCTTTCTTT

J gene: TRBJ2-5
D gene: -
clone size: -
V gene: TRBV6-1
CDR3 protein: CASSPRHRETQYF
CDR3 DNA: TGTGCCAGCAGTCCCCGACACCGGGAGACCCAGTACTTC

J gene: TRBJ1-1
D gene: -
clone size: -
V gene: TRBV29-1
CDR3 protein: CSAQGGQMNTEAFF
CDR3 DNA: TGCAGCGCCCAAGGAGGACAGATGAACACTGAAGCTTTCTTT

J gene: TRBJ1-5
D gene: -
clone size: -
V gene: TRBV18
CDR3 protein: CASSPGLQDGQPQHF
CDR3 DNA: TGTGCCAGCTCACCGGGTCTGCAGGACGGGCAGCCCCAGCATTTT

J gene: TRBJ1-1
D gene: TRBD1
clone size: -
V gene: TRBV5-1
CDR3 protein: CASSSIIVTGTAPNTEAFF
CDR3 DNA: TGCGCCAGCAGCTCCATCATAGTAACCGGGACAGCCCCGAACACTGAAGCTTTCTTT

J gene: TRBJ2-5
D gene: TRBD2
clone size: few
V gene: TRBV5-1
CDR3 protein: CASSSGLAGGGETQYF
CDR3 DNA: TGCGCCAGCAGCTCAGGACTAGCGGGGGGTGGAGAGACCCAGTACTTC

J gene: TRBJ1-4
D gene: TRBD1
clone size: -
V gene: TRBV25-1
CDR3 protein: CASSNTGGVGEKLFF
CDR3 DNA: TGTGCCAGCAGCAACACAGGGGGCGTAGGAGAAAAACTGTTTTTT

J gene: TRBJ1-1
D gene: -
clone size: -
V gene: TRBV9
CDR3 protein: CASSVRTVNTEAFF
CDR3 DNA: TGTGCCAGCAGCGTCCGGACAGTCAACACTGAAGCTTTCTTT

J gene: TRBJ1-2
D gene: TRBD1
clone size: once
V gene: TRBV7-9
CDR3 protein: CASSISTGSNYGYTF
CDR3 DNA: TGTGCCAGCAGCATATCGACAGGGTCTAACTATGGCTACACCTTC

J gene: TRBJ1-5
D gene: -
clone size: -
V gene: TRBV7-9
CDR3 protein: CASSLRESQPQHF
CDR3 DNA: TGTGCCAGCAGCTTGAGGGAGAGCCAGCCCCAGCATTTT

J gene: TRBJ2-2
D gene: TRBD2
clone size: once
V gene: TRBV7-6
CDR3 protein: CASSWAAGGVNTGELFF
CDR3 DNA: TGTGCCAGCAGCTGGGCAGCGGGGGGTGTGAACACCGGGGAGCTGTTTTTT

J gene: TRBJ2-3
D gene: TRBD2
clone size: -
V gene: TRBV7-2
CDR3 protein: CASSRAGITDTQYF
CDR3 DNA: TGTGCCAGCAGCCGAGCGGGGATCACAGATACGCAGTATTTT

J gene: TRBJ1-1
D gene: -
clone size: -
V gene: TRBV19
CDR3 protein: CASSMTKDRAFF
CDR3 DNA: TGTGCCAGTAGTATGACCAAGGACAGAGCTTTCTTT